This T cell receptor (beta chain) was sequenced in a study of control samples from healthy donors and cancer patients (dated by TCRdb to 2019 to 2021). Library creation used the immunoSEQ multiplex PCR assay. Held by TCRdb, this immuneACCESS table contains in-frame sequences only and omits some clones. Under half of the omission traces to an unresolved V gene where checked; the cause of the rest is unknown. This sample lists 30,000 or so clones; approximately 94% were detected once. 6.6% of the sample goes to the ten largest clones. In regard to this clone: What antigen it recognizes has not been identified. Per-nucleotide qualities are absent, and no much larger clonotype sits a single base away. Other DNA sequences in the same sample also yield this CDR3.

The sequenced sample consisted of blood. The receptor was derived from a man aged 60 to 75 in good health.

The nucleotides read TGTGCCAGCAGTTCGGCGGGGGGAGGTTCCTACGAGCAGTACTTC. Its translation is CASSSAGGGSYEQYF. Recombination linked TRBV6-2 or TRBV6-3 to TRBJ2-7; the junction holds 8 bases that match TRBD2. From a lookup of the germline V gene, CDR1 and CDR2 are MNHEY and SVGEGT. The CDR3 has 15 amino acids, counting the end cysteine and phenylalanine. Left in the record is the CDR3 DNA by itself, 45 bases read in frame from the first base. After removal of 4 bases from V and 1 base from J, the junction retains 6 bases not matched to a gene.